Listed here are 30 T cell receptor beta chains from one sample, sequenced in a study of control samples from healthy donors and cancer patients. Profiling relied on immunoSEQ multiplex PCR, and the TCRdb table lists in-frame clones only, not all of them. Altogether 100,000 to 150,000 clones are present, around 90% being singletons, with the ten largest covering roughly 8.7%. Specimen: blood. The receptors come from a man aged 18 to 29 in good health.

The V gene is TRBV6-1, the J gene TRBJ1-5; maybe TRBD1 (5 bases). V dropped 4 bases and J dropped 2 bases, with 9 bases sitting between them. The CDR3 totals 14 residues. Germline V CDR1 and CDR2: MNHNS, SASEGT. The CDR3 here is CASSGPGGNQPQHF. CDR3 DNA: TGTGCCAGCAGTGGTCCGGGGGGCAATCAGCCCCAGCATTTT.

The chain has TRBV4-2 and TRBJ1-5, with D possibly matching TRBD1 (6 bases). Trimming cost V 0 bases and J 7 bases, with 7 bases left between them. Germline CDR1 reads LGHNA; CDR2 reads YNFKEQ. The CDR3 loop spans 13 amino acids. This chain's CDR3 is CASSQDGGQPQHF. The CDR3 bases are TGTGCCAGCAGCCAAGATGGGGGCCAGCCCCAGCATTTT.

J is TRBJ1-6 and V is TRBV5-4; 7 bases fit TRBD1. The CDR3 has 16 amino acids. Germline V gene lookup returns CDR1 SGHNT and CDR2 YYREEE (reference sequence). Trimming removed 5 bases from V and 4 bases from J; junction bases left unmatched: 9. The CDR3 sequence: CASRRGGQEYNSPLHF. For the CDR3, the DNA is TGTGCCAGCAGACGGGGCGGACAGGAATATAATTCACCCCTCCACTTT.

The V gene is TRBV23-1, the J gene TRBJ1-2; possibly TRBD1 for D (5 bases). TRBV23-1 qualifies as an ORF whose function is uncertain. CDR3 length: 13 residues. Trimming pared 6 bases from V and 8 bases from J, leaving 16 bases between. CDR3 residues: CASSLGTGTGYTF. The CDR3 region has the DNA TGCGCCAGCAGCCTCGGAACGGGGACCGGCTACACCTTC.

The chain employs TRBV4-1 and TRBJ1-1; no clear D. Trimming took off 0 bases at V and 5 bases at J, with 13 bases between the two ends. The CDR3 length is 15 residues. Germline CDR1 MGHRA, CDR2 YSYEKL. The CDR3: CASSQDSRAGTEAFF. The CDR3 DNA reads TGCGCCAGCAGCCAAGATAGTCGGGCCGGAACTGAAGCTTTCTTT.

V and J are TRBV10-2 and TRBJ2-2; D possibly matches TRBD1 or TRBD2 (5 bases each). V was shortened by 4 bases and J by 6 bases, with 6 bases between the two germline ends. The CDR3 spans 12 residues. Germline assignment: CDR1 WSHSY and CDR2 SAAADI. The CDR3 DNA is TGCGCCAGCAGTGTGGGACCCGGGGAGCTGTTTTTT. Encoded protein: CASSVGPGELFF.

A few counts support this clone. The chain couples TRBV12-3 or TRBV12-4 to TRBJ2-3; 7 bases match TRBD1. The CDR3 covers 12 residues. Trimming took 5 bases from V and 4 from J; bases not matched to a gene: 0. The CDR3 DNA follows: TGTGCCAGCAGTCAGGGGGCAGATACGCAGTATTTT. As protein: CASSQGADTQYF.

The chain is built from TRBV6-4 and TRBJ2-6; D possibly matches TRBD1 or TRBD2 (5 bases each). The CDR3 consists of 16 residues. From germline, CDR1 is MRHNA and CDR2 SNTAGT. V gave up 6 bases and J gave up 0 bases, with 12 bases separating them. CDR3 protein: CASSSGPPSGANVLTF. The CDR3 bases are TGTGCCAGCAGCTCGGGACCGCCCTCTGGGGCCAACGTCCTGACTTTC.

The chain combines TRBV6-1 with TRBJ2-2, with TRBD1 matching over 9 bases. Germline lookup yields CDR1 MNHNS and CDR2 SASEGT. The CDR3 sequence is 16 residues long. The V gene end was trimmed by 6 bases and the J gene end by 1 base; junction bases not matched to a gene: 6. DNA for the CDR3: TGTGCCAGCAGGGAACGACAGGGGGTGAACACCGGGGAGCTGTTTTTT. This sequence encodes CASRERQGVNTGELFF.

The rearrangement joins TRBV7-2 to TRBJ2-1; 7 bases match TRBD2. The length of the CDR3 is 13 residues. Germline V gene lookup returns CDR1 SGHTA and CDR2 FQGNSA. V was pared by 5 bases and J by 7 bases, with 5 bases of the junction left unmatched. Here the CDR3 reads CASSTFGGNEQFF. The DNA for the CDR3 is TGTGCCAGCAGCACCTTCGGGGGGAATGAGCAGTTCTTC.

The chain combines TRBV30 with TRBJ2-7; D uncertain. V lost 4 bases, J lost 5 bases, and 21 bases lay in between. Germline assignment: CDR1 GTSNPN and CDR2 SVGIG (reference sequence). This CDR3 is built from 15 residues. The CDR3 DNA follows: TGTGCCTGGAAAAGTAACGACCATCGCCCCCACGAGCAGTACTTC. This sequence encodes CAWKSNDHRPHEQYF.

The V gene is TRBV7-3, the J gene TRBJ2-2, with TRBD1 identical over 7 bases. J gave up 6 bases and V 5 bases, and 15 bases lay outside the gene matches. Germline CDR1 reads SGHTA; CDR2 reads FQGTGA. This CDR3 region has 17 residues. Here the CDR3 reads CASSQRVQGTVAGELFF. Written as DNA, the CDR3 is TGTGCCAGCAGCCAGCGAGTACAGGGGACGGTGGCCGGGGAGCTGTTTTTT.

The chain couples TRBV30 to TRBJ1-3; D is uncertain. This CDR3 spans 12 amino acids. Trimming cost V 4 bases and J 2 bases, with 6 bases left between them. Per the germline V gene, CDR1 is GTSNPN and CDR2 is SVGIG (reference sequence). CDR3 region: CAWISPGNTIYF. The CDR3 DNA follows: TGTGCCTGGATTTCGCCTGGAAACACCATATATTTT.

This CDR3 reads CASSLEVAGALQETQYF. CDR3 bases: TGCGCCAGCAGCTTGGAAGTAGCGGGGGCCCTCCAAGAGACCCAGTACTTC. The chain links TRBV5-1 to TRBJ2-5; 9 bases match TRBD2. The CDR3 covers 17 residues. Germline assignment: CDR1 SGHRS and CDR2 YFSETQ. V gave up 0 bases and J gave up 1 base; unmatched junction bases: 7.

The CDR3 here is CASSLYPPGGPNTGELFF. CDR3 DNA sequence: TGCGCCAGCAGTCTTTACCCCCCCGGGGGCCCGAACACCGGGGAGCTGTTTTTT. The gene calls are TRBV4-1 and TRBJ2-2; TRBD1 or TRBD2 may be the D gene (6 bases each). Germline V gene lookup returns CDR1 MGHRA and CDR2 YSYEKL. Trimming shortened V by 6 bases and J by 0 bases, and 20 bases separated the two germline ends. There are 18 residues in the CDR3.

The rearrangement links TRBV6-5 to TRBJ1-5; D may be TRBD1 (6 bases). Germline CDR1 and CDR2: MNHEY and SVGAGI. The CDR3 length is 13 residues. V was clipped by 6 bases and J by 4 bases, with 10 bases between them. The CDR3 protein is CASRGAANQPQHF. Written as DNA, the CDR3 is TGTGCCAGCAGGGGGGCGGCAAATCAGCCCCAGCATTTT.

The CDR3 DNA reads TGTGCCAGCAGCACACGGACAGGGCCGGACGGGGAGCTGTTTTTT. It encodes CASSTRTGPDGELFF. The chain employs TRBV11-3 and TRBJ2-2; 8 positions agree with TRBD1. The CDR3 length is 15 residues. J lost 7 bases, V lost 5 bases, and 9 bases had no gene match. Germline loops: CDR1 SGHNT, CDR2 YENEEA. Combining the CDR3 with reference TRBV11-3 and TRBJ2-2 gives the whole variable domain EAGVVQSPRYKIIEKKQPVAFWCNPISGHNTLYWYLQNLGQGPELLIRYENEEAVDDSQLPKDRFSAERLKGVDSTLKIQPAELGDSAVYLCASSTRTGPDGELFFGEGSRLTVL.

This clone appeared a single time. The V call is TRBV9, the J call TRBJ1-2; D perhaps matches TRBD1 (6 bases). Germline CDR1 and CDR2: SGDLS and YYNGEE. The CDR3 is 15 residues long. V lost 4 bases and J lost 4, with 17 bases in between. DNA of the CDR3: TGTGCCAGCAGCTACACCCCAGGGGCCGTCTATGGCTACACCTTC. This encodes CASSYTPGAVYGYTF.

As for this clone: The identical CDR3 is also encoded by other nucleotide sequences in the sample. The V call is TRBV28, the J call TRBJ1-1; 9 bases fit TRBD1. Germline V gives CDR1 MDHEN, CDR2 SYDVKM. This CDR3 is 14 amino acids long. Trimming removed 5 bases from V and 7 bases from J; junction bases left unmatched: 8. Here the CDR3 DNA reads TGTGCCAGCAGTGCGGGACAGGGCCTTCATGAAGCTTTCTTT. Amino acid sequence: CASSAGQGLHEAFF.

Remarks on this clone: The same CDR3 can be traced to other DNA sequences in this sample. The CDR3 protein is CASSVGRGGEDYGYTF. CDR3 nucleotides: TGTGCCAGCAGCGTAGGTCGAGGGGGGGAAGACTATGGCTACACCTTC. The J gene is TRBJ1-2, the V gene TRBV9; a possible D gene is TRBD1 (6 bases). V was shortened by 0 bases and J by 3 bases, with 15 bases between the two germline ends. CDR3 length: 16 residues. Germline values: CDR1 SGDLS, CDR2 YYNGEE.

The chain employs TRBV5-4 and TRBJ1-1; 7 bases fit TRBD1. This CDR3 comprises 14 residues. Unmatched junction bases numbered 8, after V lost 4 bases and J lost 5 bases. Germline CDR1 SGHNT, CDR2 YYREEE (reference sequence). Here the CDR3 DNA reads TGTGCCAGCAGCGCGACAGGGACGGGGACTGAAGCTTTCTTT. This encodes CASSATGTGTEAFF.

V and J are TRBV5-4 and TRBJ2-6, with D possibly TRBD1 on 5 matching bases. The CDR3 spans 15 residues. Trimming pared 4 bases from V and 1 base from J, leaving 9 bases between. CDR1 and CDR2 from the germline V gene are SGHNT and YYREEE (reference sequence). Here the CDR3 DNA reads TGTGCCAGCAGCCCCAGGGTGTCTGGGGCCAACGTCCTGACTTTC. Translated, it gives CASSPRVSGANVLTF.

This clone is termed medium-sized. CDR3 DNA sequence: TGCGCCAGCAGCCAAGGGGACAGCCAAGAGACCCAGTACTTC. It codes for CASSQGDSQETQYF. The rearrangement uses TRBV4-1 and TRBJ2-5, with TRBD1 matching 7 bases. Germline V CDR1 and CDR2: MGHRA, YSYEKL. The CDR3 has 14 amino acids. After removal of 1 base from V and 1 base from J, the junction contained 0 bases not matched to a gene.

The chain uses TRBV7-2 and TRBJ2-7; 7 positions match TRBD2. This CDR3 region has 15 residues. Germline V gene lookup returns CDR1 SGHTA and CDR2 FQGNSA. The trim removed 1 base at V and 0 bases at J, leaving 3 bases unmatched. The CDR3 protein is CASSLGLADSYEQYF. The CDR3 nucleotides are TGTGCCAGCAGCTTAGGTCTAGCGGACTCCTACGAGCAGTACTTC.

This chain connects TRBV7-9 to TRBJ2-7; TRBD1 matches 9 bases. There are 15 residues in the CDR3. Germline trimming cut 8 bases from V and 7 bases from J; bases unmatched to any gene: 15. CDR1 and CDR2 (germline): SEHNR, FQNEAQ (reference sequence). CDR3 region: CASSGGEQGAEEQYF. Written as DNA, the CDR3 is TGTGCCAGCTCCGGCGGGGAACAGGGGGCGGAAGAGCAGTACTTC. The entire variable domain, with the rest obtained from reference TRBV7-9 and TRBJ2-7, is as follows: DTGVSQNPRHKITKRGQNVTFRCDPISEHNRLYWYRQTLGQGPEFLTYFQNEAQLEKSRLLSDRFSAERPKGSFSTLEIQRTEQGDSAMYLCASSGGEQGAEEQYFGPGTRLTVT.

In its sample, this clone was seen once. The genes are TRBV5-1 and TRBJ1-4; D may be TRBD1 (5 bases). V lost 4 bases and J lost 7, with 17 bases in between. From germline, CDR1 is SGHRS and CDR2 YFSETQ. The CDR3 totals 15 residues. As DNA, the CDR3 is TGCGCCAGCAGCCTAATGCGGGGAGGGGCTGAAAAACTGTTTTTT. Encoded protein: CASSLMRGGAEKLFF.

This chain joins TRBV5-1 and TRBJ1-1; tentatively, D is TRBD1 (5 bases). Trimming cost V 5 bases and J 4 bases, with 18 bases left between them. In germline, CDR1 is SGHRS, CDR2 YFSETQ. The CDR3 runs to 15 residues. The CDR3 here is CASRNYRIKSTEAFF. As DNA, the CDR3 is TGCGCCAGCAGAAACTACAGGATTAAGAGCACTGAAGCTTTCTTT.

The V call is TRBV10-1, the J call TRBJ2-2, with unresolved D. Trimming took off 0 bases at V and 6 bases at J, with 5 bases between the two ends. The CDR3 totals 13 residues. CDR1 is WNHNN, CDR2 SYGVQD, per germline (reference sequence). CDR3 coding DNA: TGCGCCAGCAGTGAGTCCCTGTCCGGGGAGCTGTTTTTT. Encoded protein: CASSESLSGELFF.

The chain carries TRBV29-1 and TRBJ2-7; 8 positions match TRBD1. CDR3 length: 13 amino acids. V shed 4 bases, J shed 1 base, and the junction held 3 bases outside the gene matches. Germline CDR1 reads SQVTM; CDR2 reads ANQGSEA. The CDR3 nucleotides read TGCAGCGTTGCCCAGGGGGCATCCTACGAGCAGTACTTC. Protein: CSVAQGASYEQYF.

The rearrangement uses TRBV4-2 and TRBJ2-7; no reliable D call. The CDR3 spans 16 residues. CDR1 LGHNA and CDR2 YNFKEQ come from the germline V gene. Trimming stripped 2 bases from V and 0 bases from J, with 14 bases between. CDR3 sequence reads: CASSQRFAAYSYEQYF. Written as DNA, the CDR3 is TGTGCCAGCAGCCAAAGGTTCGCCGCTTACTCCTACGAGCAGTACTTC.